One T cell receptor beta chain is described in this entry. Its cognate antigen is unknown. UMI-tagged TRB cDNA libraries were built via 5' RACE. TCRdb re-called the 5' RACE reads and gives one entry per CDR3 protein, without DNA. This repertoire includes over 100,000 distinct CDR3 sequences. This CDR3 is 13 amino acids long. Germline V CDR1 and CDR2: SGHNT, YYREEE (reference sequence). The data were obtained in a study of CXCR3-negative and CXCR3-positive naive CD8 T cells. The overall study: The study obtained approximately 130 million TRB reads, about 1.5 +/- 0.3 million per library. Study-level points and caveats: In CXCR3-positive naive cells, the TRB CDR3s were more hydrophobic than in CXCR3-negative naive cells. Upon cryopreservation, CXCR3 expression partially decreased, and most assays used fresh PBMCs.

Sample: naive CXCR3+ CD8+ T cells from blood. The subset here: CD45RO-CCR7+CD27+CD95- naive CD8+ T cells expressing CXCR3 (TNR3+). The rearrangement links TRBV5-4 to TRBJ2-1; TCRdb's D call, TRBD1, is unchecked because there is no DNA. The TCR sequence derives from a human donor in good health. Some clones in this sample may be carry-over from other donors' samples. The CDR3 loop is CASTRDENNEQFF.